One and the same sample provided the 30 T cell receptor beta chains below, sequenced in a study of blood T cell repertoires in COVID-19. TCRdb's table, derived via immunoSEQ multiplex PCR, lists solely in-frame clones and lacks some. The sample lists around 100,000 clones, about nine tenths seen once, with around 5.7% in the top ten. What was sequenced was peripheral blood. These receptors all come from a man between 70 and 80 years old with acute or convalescent COVID-19.

The chain combines TRBV10-3 with TRBJ1-2; 9 bases map to TRBD1. The V segment lost 10 bases and the J segment 2 bases; nucleotides outside the gene matches: 2. Germline CDR1 and CDR2: ENHRY and SYGVKD. The CDR3 has 12 amino acids. The DNA of the CDR3 is TGTGCCACAGGGACAGGGAACTATGGCTACACCTTC. Translating it yields CATGTGNYGYTF.

The V gene is TRBV6-5, the J gene TRBJ1-2; 11 bases are a match to TRBD1. The junction had 9 bases not matched to a gene; V was cut back by 6 bases and J by 9 bases. This CDR3 spans 14 amino acids. Germline CDR1 is MNHEY and CDR2 is SVGAGI. The CDR3 nucleotides are TGTGCCAGCAGCCCCGGGACAGGGGGTAGGAGCTACACCTTC. Translated: CASSPGTGGRSYTF.

The CDR3 DNA sequence: TGTGCCAGCAGTCTCCGACCGGGCGGGAAAGAGACCCAGTACTTC. Translated: CASSLRPGGKETQYF. The rearrangement uses TRBV27 and TRBJ2-5; D might be TRBD2 (6 bases). Trimming took off 5 bases at V and 3 bases at J, with 16 bases between the two ends. Germline CDR1 and CDR2: MNHEY and SMNVEV (reference sequence). This CDR3 contains 15 residues.

The chain has TRBV28 and TRBJ1-3; D gene uncertain. The ends were cut back, 5 bases at V and 3 bases at J, with 5 bases in the middle. Germline CDR1 reads MDHEN; CDR2 reads SYDVKM. The CDR3 has 12 residues. This CDR3 is CASSVGGNTIYF. The CDR3 region has the DNA TGTGCCAGCAGTGTCGGTGGAAACACCATATATTTT.

The chain is built from TRBV21-1 and TRBJ2-5; TRBD2, as called in the table, went unchecked against the DNA. TRBV21-1 is a pseudogene segment. CDR3 length: 18 amino acids. CDR3 coding DNA: TGTGCCAGCAGCAGCTGTCTAGCGGGAGGCCCGCCTCAAGAGACCCAGTACTTC. It encodes CASSSCLAGGPPQETQYF.

J is TRBJ1-2 and V is TRBV2, with 7 positions matching TRBD1. This CDR3 has 13 amino acids. CDR1 SNHLY and CDR2 FYNNEI come from the germline V gene. Trimming cost V 6 bases and J 1 base; bases outside gene matches: 2. The CDR3 is CASRDRLNYGYTF. The CDR3 DNA sequence: TGTGCCAGCAGGGACAGGCTTAACTATGGCTACACCTTC.

V gene TRBV28 combines with J gene TRBJ2-4, with a weak D call TRBD2 (5 bases). The germline V gene has CDR1 MDHEN and CDR2 SYDVKM. The CDR3 covers 14 residues. V was trimmed by 4 bases and J by 9 bases, leaving 16 bases between them. The CDR3 DNA follows: TGTGCCAGCAGTTCCCAGAGGGCCCTAGGCATTCAGTACTTC. Translated, it gives CASSSQRALGIQYF.

The chain couples TRBV24-1 to TRBJ1-2; D gene uncertain. The CDR3 spans 14 residues. The ends were cut back, 3 bases at V and 8 bases at J, with 15 bases in the middle. Germline CDR1 and CDR2: KGHDR and SFDVKD. The CDR3 nucleotides read TGTGCCACCAGTGATGCCCGAGGGCCTTGGGGCTACACCTTC. Its translation: CATSDARGPWGYTF.

V and J are TRBV6-4 and TRBJ1-5, with D possibly TRBD1 on 6 matching bases. Germline lookup yields CDR1 MRHNA and CDR2 SNTAGT. V was pared by 8 bases and J by 4 bases, with 15 bases between. The CDR3 loop spans 14 amino acids. In DNA, the CDR3 is TGTGCCAGCGAGATACAGGGTCGGAATCAGCCCCAGCATTTT. Encoded protein: CASEIQGRNQPQHF.

V gene TRBV6-5 combines with J gene TRBJ1-2; D ambiguous. This CDR3 is built from 15 residues. Trimming pared 3 bases from V and 4 bases from J, leaving 15 bases between. CDR1 and CDR2 from the germline V gene are MNHEY and SVGAGI. The CDR3 is CASSYYQTDAYGYTF. The CDR3 DNA reads as TGTGCCAGCAGTTATTATCAAACAGACGCCTATGGCTACACCTTC.

This clone was observed once. This chain connects TRBV6-6 to TRBJ2-5; D is perhaps TRBD1 (5 bases). V was cut by 0 bases and J by 7 bases, with 18 bases left in between. The CDR3 length is 16 residues. Germline loops: CDR1 MNHNY, CDR2 SVGAGI (reference sequence). CDR3 protein: CASSYSTATPRGTQYF. For the CDR3, the DNA is TGTGCCAGCAGTTACTCGACAGCGACGCCAAGAGGGACCCAGTACTTC.

The V gene is TRBV29-1, the J gene TRBJ2-5; D perhaps matches TRBD1 (6 bases). The CDR3 consists of 13 residues. Germline CDR1 is SQVTM and CDR2 is ANQGSEA. The V and J ends lost 0 bases and 1 base respectively, with 6 bases between them. The CDR3, as DNA: TGCAGCGTTGAAGAGGGGGCCCAAGAGACCCAGTACTTC. This sequence encodes CSVEEGAQETQYF. Drawing the rest from reference TRBV29-1 and TRBJ2-5, the complete variable domain is SAVISQKPSRDICQRGTSLTIQCQVDSQVTMMFWYRQQPGQSLTLIATANQGSEATYESGFVIDKFPISRPNLTFSTLTVSNMSPEDSSIYLCSVEEGAQETQYFGPGTRLLVL.

The gene calls are TRBV18 and TRBJ2-7, with D perhaps TRBD1 (5 bases). This CDR3 has 14 amino acids. From germline, CDR1 is KGHSH and CDR2 LQKENI. V lost 1 base to trimming and J lost 6 bases, with 13 bases between them. DNA of the CDR3: TGTGCCAGCTCACCACGGATACAGGAAGGCGAGCAGTACTTC. This translates into CASSPRIQEGEQYF.

This sequence joins TRBV24-1 and TRBJ2-1, with D perhaps matching TRBD2 (5 bases). CDR1 is KGHDR and CDR2 is SFDVKD in the germline V gene. The CDR3 is 14 residues long. V gave up 0 bases and J gave up 6 bases, with 8 bases separating them. The CDR3 loop reads CATSDLKEGNEQFF. The DNA for the CDR3 is TGTGCCACCAGTGATTTGAAAGAGGGCAATGAGCAGTTCTTC.

Here the CDR3 DNA reads TGTGCCAGCACCCTCGGCACGGGCTACGAGCAGTACTTC. Translation gives CASTLGTGYEQYF. The chain couples TRBV11-2 to TRBJ2-7; D unresolved. Germline V gene sequence: CDR1 SGHAT, CDR2 FQNNGV. Trimming stripped 7 bases from V and 3 bases from J, with 13 bases between. This CDR3 comprises 13 residues.

The chain employs TRBV6-5 and TRBJ1-5; D uncertain. The germline V gene encodes CDR1 MNHEY and CDR2 SVGAGI. This CDR3 is built from 14 residues. The V gene lost 6 bases and the J gene lost 2 bases, with 11 bases spanning the gap. Written as DNA, the CDR3 is TGTGCCAGCAGCTCAAATACAGGCAATCAGCCCCAGCATTTT. Translation gives CASSSNTGNQPQHF.

This clone was found once. This chain connects TRBV7-2 to TRBJ2-1; D is undetermined. The V end was cut by 1 base, the J end by 6 bases, with 7 bases between. In germline, CDR1 is SGHTA, CDR2 FQGNSA. The CDR3 contains 13 residues. CDR3 in DNA: TGTGCCAGCAGCTTAGGCTCAGTCAATGAGCAGTTCTTC. It encodes CASSLGSVNEQFF.

The chain joins TRBV5-1 to TRBJ1-6; 9 bases are a match to TRBD1. Trimming at V came to 3 bases and at J to 7 bases, leaving 8 bases not matched to a gene. The germline gives CDR1 SGHRS, CDR2 YFSETQ. The CDR3 is 16 amino acids. CDR3: CASSSKTGTGNSPLHF. CDR3 nucleotides: TGCGCCAGCAGCTCCAAAACCGGGACAGGGAATTCACCCCTCCACTTT.

In the case of this clone: The same CDR3 also results from other DNA sequences found in this sample. The chain couples TRBV11-3 to TRBJ1-1, with D unclear. The CDR3 length is 12 residues. V was pared by 6 bases and J by 1 base, with 6 bases between. Germline values: CDR1 SGHNT, CDR2 YENEEA. CDR3 nucleotides: TGTGCCAGCAGAACGGGGAACACTGAAGCTTTCTTT. It encodes CASRTGNTEAFF.

The chain links TRBV2 to TRBJ1-5, with 9 bases lining up with TRBD1. Trimming took 6 bases from V and 7 from J; bases not matched to a gene: 7. Germline CDR1 SNHLY, CDR2 FYNNEI. This CDR3 has 14 residues. This chain's CDR3 is CASRVTGGGQPQHF. CDR3 coding DNA: TGTGCCAGCAGAGTGACAGGGGGGGGGCAGCCCCAGCATTTT. Supplemented by reference TRBV2 and TRBJ1-5, the full variable domain reads EPEVTQTPSHQVTQMGQEVILRCVPISNHLYFYWYRQILGQKVEFLVSFYNNEISEKSEIFDDQFSVERPDGSNFTLKIRSTKLEDSAMYFCASRVTGGGQPQHFGDGTRLSIL.

V is TRBV4-2 and J is TRBJ2-5; the match to TRBD2 covers 14 bases. CDR1 and CDR2 from the germline V gene are LGHNA and YNFKEQ. V shed 0 bases and J 3 bases; nucleotides not matched to a gene: 0. The CDR3 sequence is 16 residues long. For the CDR3, the DNA is TGTGCCAGCAGCCAAGAGGGACTAGCGGGAGAAGAGACCCAGTACTTC. Translated: CASSQEGLAGEETQYF.

This clone was found a few times. The rearrangement links TRBV28 to TRBJ2-1, with D possibly being TRBD2 (6 bases). There are 16 residues in the CDR3. Looked up from germline, CDR1 is MDHEN and CDR2 is SYDVKM. V was clipped by 5 bases and J by 0 bases, with 14 bases between them. CDR3 bases: TGTGCCAGCAGTCCTGGGACTGCTGGCTCCTACAATGAGCAGTTCTTC. Its translation: CASSPGTAGSYNEQFF.

The J gene is TRBJ1-5, the V gene TRBV7-2; D gene ambiguous. The CDR3 sequence is 15 residues long. V was clipped by 2 bases and J by 2 bases, with 10 bases between them. Germline assignment: CDR1 SGHTA and CDR2 FQGNSA. The CDR3 sequence: CASSLRFGRNQPQHF. The CDR3 DNA follows: TGTGCCAGCAGCTTACGCTTTGGGCGCAATCAGCCCCAGCATTTT.

The CDR3 reads CASCTGVGTEAFF. The CDR3 DNA reads TGTGCCAGTTGTACAGGGGTGGGCACTGAAGCTTTCTTT. The chain couples TRBV25-1 to TRBJ1-1; 7 nucleotides align to TRBD1. The CDR3 loop spans 13 amino acids. Per germline, CDR1 MGHDK and CDR2 SYGVNS. Trimming at V came to 9 bases and at J to 4 bases, leaving 8 bases not matched to a gene.

This chain links TRBV3-1 (or the pseudogene TRBV3-2) with TRBJ1-2, with a possible D match to TRBD1 (6 bases). Between the trimmed V and J ends, which lost 1 base and 7 bases, there was a span of 13 bases. Germline V lookup: CDR1 LGHDT, CDR2 YNNKEL (reference sequence). This CDR3 region has 14 residues. The CDR3 DNA reads TGTGCCAGCAGCCAAGTGGGAGGGGGTTTTGGCTACACCTTC. Its translation is CASSQVGGGFGYTF.

This chain links TRBV5-1 with TRBJ2-7; 7 bases are shared with TRBD2. Germline loops: CDR1 SGHRS, CDR2 YFSETQ. This CDR3 spans 14 amino acids. V shed 4 bases and J 7 bases; nucleotides not matched to a gene: 11. Here the CDR3 reads CASSPGTTSYEQYF. CDR3 DNA sequence: TGCGCCAGCAGCCCCGGGACTACGTCGTATGAGCAGTACTTC.

The chain recombines TRBV11-3 with TRBJ2-3, with D maybe TRBD1 (5 bases). V was trimmed by 5 bases and J by 5 bases, leaving 14 bases between them. Germline-derived CDR1 and CDR2 are SGHNT and YENEEA. The CDR3 is 14 residues long. CDR3 in DNA: TGTGCCAGCAGCCCAGGGCTTGTCATAGATACGCAGTATTTT. Protein: CASSPGLVIDTQYF.

The chain has TRBV6-1 and TRBJ1-4; 7 nucleotides align to TRBD1. Unmatched junction bases numbered 15, after V lost 4 bases and J lost 4 bases. Germline V gene lookup returns CDR1 MNHNS and CDR2 SASEGT. The CDR3 is 18 amino acids. In DNA, the CDR3 is TGTGCCAGCAGTGGGGGGACAGCACCCACCCCTTTTAATGAAAAACTGTTTTTT. Protein: CASSGGTAPTPFNEKLFF.

In this sample, this clone turned up once. This CDR3 is CASSFGGGPPYF. In nucleotides, the CDR3 is TGTGCCAGCAGTTTCGGGGGAGGGCCGCCGTACTTC. The chain couples TRBV12-3 or TRBV12-4 to TRBJ2-4, with TRBD2 matching over 7 bases. The CDR3 loop spans 12 amino acids. V shed 3 bases and J 15 bases; nucleotides not matched to a gene: 8.

V is TRBV4-1 and J is TRBJ2-5; a possible D gene is TRBD1 (6 bases). The germline V gene has CDR1 MGHRA and CDR2 YSYEKL. This CDR3 has 15 amino acids. Trimming took off 4 bases at V and 2 bases at J, with 14 bases between the two ends. CDR3 sequence: CASSPWTAQQETQYF. The CDR3 DNA follows: TGCGCCAGCAGCCCGTGGACAGCCCAGCAAGAGACCCAGTACTTC.